These 20 T cell receptor beta chains share one sample of origin, sequenced in a study of T cells after somatic rescue of genetic block. Assay: immunoSEQ multiplex PCR; the TCRdb copy retains only in-frame clones and omits some. The sample lists 14,000 to 15,000 clones; under 75% were seen once. Material for sequencing was peripheral blood mononuclear cells (PBMCs). All receptors derive from a boy aged 5-17 years.

V usage is TRBV5-1 and J usage is TRBJ2-2, with 7 bases lining up with TRBD2. Germline-derived CDR1 and CDR2 are SGHRS and YFSETQ. The V gene end was trimmed by 0 bases and the J gene end by 4 bases; junction bases not matched to a gene: 6. The CDR3 has 16 amino acids. The CDR3 region is CASSLVSGKLTGELFF. In DNA, the CDR3 is TGCGCCAGCAGCTTGGTCAGCGGGAAGCTCACCGGGGAGCTGTTTTTT.

This chain links TRBV27 with TRBJ2-7; D is uncertain. The V and J ends lost 5 bases and 4 bases respectively, with 12 bases between them. In germline, CDR1 is MNHEY, CDR2 SMNVEV (reference sequence). The CDR3 contains 13 residues. CDR3 bases: TGTGCCAGCAGTCACGGACCAGATTACGAGCAGTACTTC. It encodes CASSHGPDYEQYF.

This chain joins TRBV27 and TRBJ2-7; 11 bases fit TRBD1. The CDR3 is 14 amino acids. V lost 3 bases, J lost 6 bases, and 4 bases stayed unmatched. Germline-derived CDR1 and CDR2 are MNHEY and SMNVEV (reference sequence). The chain's CDR3 is CASSFRDRGVEQYF. The CDR3, as DNA: TGTGCCAGCAGTTTTAGGGACAGGGGGGTCGAGCAGTACTTC.

The chain links TRBV5-4 to TRBJ2-7, with TRBD1 identical over 9 bases. This CDR3 region has 15 residues. Germline V CDR1 and CDR2: SGHNT, YYREEE (reference sequence). Germline trimming cut 2 bases from V and 4 bases from J; bases unmatched to any gene: 7. The CDR3 DNA is TGTGCCAGCAGCTTAGGACAGGGGAGGCTTTACGAGCAGTACTTC. Protein sequence: CASSLGQGRLYEQYF.

V and J are TRBV5-1 and TRBJ2-7, with D maybe TRBD2 (6 bases). Germline CDR1 and CDR2: SGHRS and YFSETQ. CDR3 length: 15 amino acids. Trimming shortened V by 0 bases and J by 3 bases, and 13 bases separated the two germline ends. CDR3 DNA sequence: TGCGCCAGCAGCTTGGGAGTAGCGGAGATCTACGAGCAGTACTTC. Residues: CASSLGVAEIYEQYF.

The chain combines TRBV4-1 with TRBJ1-4, with 9 bases aligning to TRBD1. Germline CDR1 and CDR2: MGHRA and YSYEKL. The CDR3 spans 17 residues. Trimming at V came to 0 bases and at J to 8 bases, leaving 10 bases not matched to a gene. In DNA form, the CDR3 reads TGCGCCAGCAGCCAAGACCGGGGGGGGACAGGGAGGGAAAAACTGTTTTTT. Its translation is CASSQDRGGTGREKLFF.

This clone was recorded at least ten times. The chain couples TRBV7-9 to TRBJ1-2; TRBD1 is a possible D gene (5 bases). Germline CDR1 SEHNR, CDR2 FQNEAQ (reference sequence). The CDR3 is made up of 13 amino acids. V was clipped by 5 bases and J by 3 bases, with 10 bases between them. CDR3 nucleotides: TGTGCCAGCAGCCCCGGGACTCACTATGGCTACACCTTC. Amino acids: CASSPGTHYGYTF.

The chain carries TRBV20-1 and TRBJ2-1; possibly TRBD2 for D (5 bases). CDR1 and CDR2 from the germline V gene are DFQATT and SNEGSKA (reference sequence). The length of the CDR3 is 11 residues. CDR3 sequence (DNA): TGCTTTGGCCGGGGTTACAATGAGCAGTTCTTC. Translation: CFGRGYNEQFF.

V and J are TRBV28 and TRBJ2-5; the match to TRBD2 covers 8 bases. The germline gives CDR1 MDHEN, CDR2 SYDVKM. The length of the CDR3 is 14 residues. V was pared by 5 bases and J by 5 bases, with 7 bases of the junction left unmatched. CDR3 nucleotides: TGTGCCAGCAGTCAGGGACTAGGATGGGAGACCCAGTACTTC. As protein: CASSQGLGWETQYF.

This clone was recorded once. This chain uses TRBV19 with TRBJ1-5, with D unclear. The V and J ends lost 3 bases and 6 bases respectively, with 15 bases between them. The CDR3 has 15 amino acids. The germline V gene has CDR1 LNHDA and CDR2 SQIVND (reference sequence). The CDR3 DNA reads as TGTGCCAGTAGTATGAACCATTTAAGACGTCAGCCCCAGCATTTT. Its protein is CASSMNHLRRQPQHF.

Concerning this clone: An end of the junction differs from the germline gene, which may be a read error. This CDR3 is also generated by other DNA sequences in the sample. This chain links TRBV6-5 with TRBJ1-1, with 8 bases identical to TRBD1. The length of the CDR3 is 16 residues. Germline assignment: CDR1 MNHEY and CDR2 SVGAGI. The CDR3 loop reads CASSYSRQGRNTEAFF. The CDR3 region has the DNA TGTGCCAGCAGTTACAGTCGACAGGGGAGAAACACTGAAGCCTTCTTT.

The rearrangement uses TRBV10-3 and TRBJ2-3; 7 bases map to TRBD1. CDR1 and CDR2 (germline): ENHRY, SYGVKD. V lost 4 bases, J lost 4 bases, and 2 bases stayed unmatched. The CDR3 loop spans 13 amino acids. CDR3 coding DNA: TGTGCCATCAGTGGACAGGGCCCAGATACGCAGTATTTT. Its protein is CAISGQGPDTQYF.

Of note for this clone: The junction differs from germline at one of its ends, possibly a read error. The chain is built from TRBV7-2 and TRBJ2-7, with unresolved D. CDR1 SGHTA and CDR2 FQGNSA come from the germline V gene. CDR3 length equals 13 residues. The CDR3: CASSLGRTYGQYF. CDR3 nucleotides: TGTGCCAGCAGCTTAGGCAGAACCTACGGGCAGTACTTC.

This chain connects TRBV7-1 to TRBJ2-7; D is ambiguous. TRBV7-1 is annotated as an ORF whose role is uncertain. The length of the CDR3 is 13 residues. Trimming left V 3 bases short and J 2 bases short, with 8 bases between. The CDR3 nucleotides are TGTGCCAGCAGCTCGTGGACCCCCTACGAGCAGTACTTC. Protein: CASSSWTPYEQYF.

This chain links TRBV28 with TRBJ2-3, with D possibly TRBD1 on 5 matching bases. Germline V gives CDR1 MDHEN, CDR2 SYDVKM. This CDR3 region has 13 residues. Trimming removed 6 bases at V and 0 bases at J, with 7 bases between. The CDR3 region is CASSSGSTDTQYF. The CDR3 region has the DNA TGTGCCAGCAGCTCAGGGAGCACAGATACGCAGTATTTT.

The chain uses TRBV19 and TRBJ2-5; 12 bases match TRBD1. V dropped 3 bases and J dropped 4; count of bases not matched to a gene: 3. Germline V gene data show CDR1 as LNHDA and CDR2 as SQIVND (reference sequence). This CDR3 region has 15 residues. The CDR3 here is CASSIGTGGGETQYF. The CDR3 region has the DNA TGTGCCAGTAGTATCGGGACAGGGGGCGGAGAGACCCAGTACTTC. Full variable domain (outside the CDR3, taken from reference TRBV19 and TRBJ2-5): DGGITQSPKYLFRKEGQNVTLSCEQNLNHDAMYWYRQDPGQGLRLIYYSQIVNDFQKGDIAEGYSVSREKKESFPLTVTSAQKNPTAFYLCASSIGTGGGETQYFGPGTRLLVL.

In its sample, this clone was seen once. The genes are TRBV6-6 and TRBJ1-4; 7 bases fit TRBD1. This CDR3 region has 14 residues. The V gene end was trimmed by 2 bases and the J gene end by 10 bases; junction bases not matched to a gene: 7. Germline V CDR1 and CDR2: MNHNY, SVGAGI (reference sequence). CDR3 in DNA: TGTGCCAGCAGTTACCGGGACAGAGTAGGAAAACTGTTTTTT. It codes for CASSYRDRVGKLFF.

The chain is built from TRBV19 and TRBJ1-1; D is uncertain. The V gene lost 5 bases and the J gene lost 6 bases, with 19 bases spanning the gap. This CDR3 has 15 amino acids. Germline CDR1 is LNHDA and CDR2 is SQIVND (reference sequence). In DNA form, the CDR3 reads TGTGCCAGTAGTCCTCAAAACCTCAAGGGCGCTGAAGCTTTCTTT. It specifies CASSPQNLKGAEAFF.

The chain uses TRBV10-3 and TRBJ1-2, with D perhaps matching TRBD1 (5 bases). Trimming left V 2 bases short and J 7 bases short, with 11 bases between. The CDR3 is 13 residues long. The germline V gene encodes CDR1 ENHRY and CDR2 SYGVKD. Written as DNA, the CDR3 is TGTGCCATCAGTGAGCCCCCTGACAGTGGCTACACCTTC. Residues: CAISEPPDSGYTF.

CDR3 region: CASSFQQGISYEQYF. In nucleotides, the CDR3 is TGTGCCAGCAGTTTTCAACAGGGGATATCCTACGAGCAGTACTTC. V is TRBV27 and J is TRBJ2-7; 7 nucleotides align to TRBD1. Losses at the gene ends were 3 bases for V and 1 base for J; bases not matched to a gene: 6. CDR3 length: 15 amino acids. CDR1 and CDR2 from the germline V gene are MNHEY and SMNVEV (reference sequence).